There are many counts of the clone carrying this T cell receptor beta chain. Its antigen remains unknown. A junction end diverges from the germline sequence, so it may reflect a read error. It was RNA transcripts that yielded the amplified TCR beta CDR3 regions. The HTBI primer set was used in a first-round RT-PCR of the TCR CDR3. TCRdb called the multiplex PCR reads again in MiXCR, with one record for every CDR3 protein. The data contain approximately 400,000 distinct CDR3 sequences, roughly 15% of them singletons. This sample is drawn from a study of T cells in Graves' hyperthyroidism and ophthalmopathy. In the study overall: Peripheral blood was acquired at first diagnosis, ahead of any therapy whatsoever.

Study-wide results and limits: Ophthalmopathy got predicted by the model a median about 6.7 months before its onset.

CDR1 and CDR2 from the germline V gene are MNHEY and SMNVEV (reference sequence). This CDR3 is built from 11 residues. Investigators excluded patients with uncontrolled infection, other autoimmune disease, pregnancy or lactation. Clinicians diagnosed patients from clinical symptoms, serum thyroxine and TRAb, thyroid ultrasound and orbital computed tomography. The specimen sequenced was blood. The V gene is TRBV27, the J gene TRBJ2-7; TRBD1 is a possible D gene (5 bases). The sequence was collected from a woman in her twenties or thirties with Graves' ophthalmopathy. This CDR3 reads CSRAWYYEQYF. DNA of the CDR3: TGTTCCAGGGCTTGGTACTACGAGCAGTACTTC.